These 3 T cell receptor beta chains originate from one sample sequenced in a study of control samples from healthy donors and cancer patients (dated by TCRdb to the early 2020s). Libraries were prepared through the immunoSEQ multiplex PCR assay. TCRdb carries this immuneACCESS record with in-frame sequences only. Its versions omit some clonotypes, under half of them owing to an unresolved V gene in the studies checked, with the rest unexplained. The sample includes about 98,000 clones, with around three quarters observed a single time. The ten largest make up about 11% of the sample. The sequenced material came from blood. The receptor source for this set is a woman aged 25 to 45 in good health.

V usage is TRBV11-2 and J usage is TRBJ1-2, with D perhaps TRBD1 (6 bases). The germline gives CDR1 SGHAT, CDR2 FQNNGV. The CDR3 runs 13 residues. V was trimmed by 4 bases and J by 2 bases, leaving 8 bases between them. CDR3 coding DNA: TGTGCCAGCAGCTCGGACAGCAACTATGGCTACACCTTC. Translated: CASSSDSNYGYTF.

V and J are TRBV2 and TRBJ1-4; a weak D match, TRBD1 (6 bases). Deletions cut 2 bases from V and 4 bases from J, with 11 bases between. CDR1 is SNHLY, CDR2 FYNNEI, per germline. The CDR3 totals 15 residues. CDR3 in DNA: TGTGCCAGCAGTGAAACGGGGGGCCTTAATGAAAAACTGTTTTTT. This translates into CASSETGGLNEKLFF.

This clone was seen only a few times. The CDR3 protein is CASSPGGGLRGNTIYF. The CDR3 coding sequence is TGTGCCAGCAGCCCCGGAGGGGGGCTCAGGGGAAACACCATATATTTT. The chain joins TRBV11-3 to TRBJ1-3, with a tentative D call TRBD1 (6 bases). From germline, CDR1 is SGHNT and CDR2 YENEEA. The CDR3 is 16 residues long. V lost 5 bases to trimming and J lost 4 bases, with 18 bases between them.